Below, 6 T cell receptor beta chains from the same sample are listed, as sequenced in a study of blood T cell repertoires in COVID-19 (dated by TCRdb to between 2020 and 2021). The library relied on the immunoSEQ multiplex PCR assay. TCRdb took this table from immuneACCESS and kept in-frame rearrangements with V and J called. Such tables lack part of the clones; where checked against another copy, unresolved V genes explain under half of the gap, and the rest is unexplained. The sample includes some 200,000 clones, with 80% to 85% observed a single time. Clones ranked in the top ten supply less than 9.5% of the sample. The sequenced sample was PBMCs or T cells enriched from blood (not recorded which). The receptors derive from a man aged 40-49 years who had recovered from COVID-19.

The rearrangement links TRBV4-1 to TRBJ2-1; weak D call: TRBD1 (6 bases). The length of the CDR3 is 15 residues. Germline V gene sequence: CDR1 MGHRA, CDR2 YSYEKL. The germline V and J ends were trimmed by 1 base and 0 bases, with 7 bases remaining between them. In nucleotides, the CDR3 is TGCGCCAGCAGCCAAGGGACAGCCTCCTACAATGAGCAGTTCTTC. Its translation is CASSQGTASYNEQFF.

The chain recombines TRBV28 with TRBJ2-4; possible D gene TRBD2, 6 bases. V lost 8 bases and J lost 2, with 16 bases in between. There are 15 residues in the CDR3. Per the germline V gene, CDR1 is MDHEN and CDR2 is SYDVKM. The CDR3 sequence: CASRPPGVSKNIQYF. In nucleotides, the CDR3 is TGTGCCAGCCGACCCCCGGGAGTATCCAAAAACATTCAGTACTTC.

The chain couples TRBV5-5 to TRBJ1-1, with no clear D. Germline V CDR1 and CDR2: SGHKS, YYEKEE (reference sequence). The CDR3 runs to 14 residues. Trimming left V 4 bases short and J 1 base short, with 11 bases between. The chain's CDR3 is CASSTGGRNTEAFF. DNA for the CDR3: TGTGCCAGCAGCACCGGCGGCCGGAACACTGAAGCTTTCTTT.

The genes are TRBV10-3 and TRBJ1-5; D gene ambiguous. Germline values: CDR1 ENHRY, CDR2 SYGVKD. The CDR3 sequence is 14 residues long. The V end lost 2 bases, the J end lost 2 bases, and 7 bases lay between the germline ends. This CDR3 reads CAISEGRGNQPQHF. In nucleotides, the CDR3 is TGTGCCATCAGTGAGGGGAGGGGCAATCAGCCCCAGCATTTT.

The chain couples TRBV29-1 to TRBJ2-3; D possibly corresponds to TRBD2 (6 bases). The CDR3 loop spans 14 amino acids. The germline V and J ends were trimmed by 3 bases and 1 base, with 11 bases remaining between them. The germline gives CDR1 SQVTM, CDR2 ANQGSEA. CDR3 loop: CSVEGGFRTDTQYF. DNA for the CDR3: TGCAGCGTTGAGGGGGGATTTCGCACAGATACGCAGTATTTT.

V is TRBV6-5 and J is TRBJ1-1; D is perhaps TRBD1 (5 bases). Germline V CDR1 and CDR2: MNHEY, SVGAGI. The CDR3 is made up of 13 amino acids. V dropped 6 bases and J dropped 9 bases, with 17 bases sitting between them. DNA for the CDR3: TGTGCCAGCAGGTCCAATCCGGGACTTCAAGCTTTCTTT. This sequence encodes CASRSNPGLQAFF.